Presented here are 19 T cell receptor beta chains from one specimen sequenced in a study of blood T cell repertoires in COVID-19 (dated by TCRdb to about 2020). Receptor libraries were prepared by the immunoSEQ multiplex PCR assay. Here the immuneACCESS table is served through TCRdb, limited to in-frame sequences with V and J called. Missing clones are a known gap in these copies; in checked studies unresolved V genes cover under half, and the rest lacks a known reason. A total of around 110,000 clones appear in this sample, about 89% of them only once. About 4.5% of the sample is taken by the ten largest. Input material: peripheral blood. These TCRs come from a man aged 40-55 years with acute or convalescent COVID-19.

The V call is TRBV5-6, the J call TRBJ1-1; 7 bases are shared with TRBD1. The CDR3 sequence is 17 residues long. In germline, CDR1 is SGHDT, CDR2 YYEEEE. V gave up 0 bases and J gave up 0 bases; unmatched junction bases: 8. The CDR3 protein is CASSLVRGGELNTEAFF. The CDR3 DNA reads TGTGCCAGCAGCTTGGTTAGAGGGGGCGAACTGAACACTGAAGCTTTCTTT.

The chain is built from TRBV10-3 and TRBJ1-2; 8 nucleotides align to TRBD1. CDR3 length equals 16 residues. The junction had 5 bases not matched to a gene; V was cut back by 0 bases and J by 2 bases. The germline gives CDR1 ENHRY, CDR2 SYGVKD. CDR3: CAISESSTGANYGYTF. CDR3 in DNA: TGTGCCATCAGTGAGTCATCGACAGGGGCCAACTATGGCTACACCTTC.

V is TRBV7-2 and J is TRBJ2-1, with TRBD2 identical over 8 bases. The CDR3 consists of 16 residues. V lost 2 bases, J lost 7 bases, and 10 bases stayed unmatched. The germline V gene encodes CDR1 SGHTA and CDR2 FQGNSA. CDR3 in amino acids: CASSLIGGRSRNEQFF. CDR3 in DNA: TGTGCCAGCAGCTTAATCGGCGGGAGGAGTCGGAATGAGCAGTTCTTC. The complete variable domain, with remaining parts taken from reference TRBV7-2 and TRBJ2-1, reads GAGVSQSPSNKVTEKGKDVELRCDPISGHTALYWYRQSLGQGLEFLIYFQGNSAPDKSGLPSDRFSAERTGGSVSTLTIQRTQQEDSAVYLCASSLIGGRSRNEQFFGPGTRLTVL.

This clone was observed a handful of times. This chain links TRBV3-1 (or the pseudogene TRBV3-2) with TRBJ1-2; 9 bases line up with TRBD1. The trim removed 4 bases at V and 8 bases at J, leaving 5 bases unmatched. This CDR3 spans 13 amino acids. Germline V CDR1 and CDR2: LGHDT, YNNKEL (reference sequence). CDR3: CASSRRQGEGYTF. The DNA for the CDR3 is TGTGCCAGCAGCCGACGACAGGGGGAAGGCTACACCTTC.

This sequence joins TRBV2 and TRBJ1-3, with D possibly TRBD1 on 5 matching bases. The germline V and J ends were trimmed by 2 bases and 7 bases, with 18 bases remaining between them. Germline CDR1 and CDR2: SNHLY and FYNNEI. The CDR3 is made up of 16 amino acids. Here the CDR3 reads CASSEPPAGLSNTIYF. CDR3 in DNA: TGTGCCAGCAGTGAACCCCCGGCGGGACTATCGAACACCATATATTTT.

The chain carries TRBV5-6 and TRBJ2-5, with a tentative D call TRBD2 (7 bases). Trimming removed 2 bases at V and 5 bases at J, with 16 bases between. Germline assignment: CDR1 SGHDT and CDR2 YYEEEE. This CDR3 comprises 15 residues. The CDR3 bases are TGTGCCAGCAGCTTACGAGGGGGGGCCGGGGAGACCCAGTACTTC. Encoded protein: CASSLRGGAGETQYF. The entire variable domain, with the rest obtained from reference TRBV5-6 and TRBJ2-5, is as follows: DAGVTQSPTHLIKTRGQQVTLRCSPKSGHDTVSWYQQALGQGPQFIFQYYEEEERQRGNFPDRFSGHQFPNYSSELNVNALLLGDSALYLCASSLRGGAGETQYFGPGTRLLVL.

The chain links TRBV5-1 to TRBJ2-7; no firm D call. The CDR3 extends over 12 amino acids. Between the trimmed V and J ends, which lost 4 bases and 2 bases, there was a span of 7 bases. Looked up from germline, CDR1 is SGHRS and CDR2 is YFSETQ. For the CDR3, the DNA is TGCGCCAGCAGCCTAGGTACCTACGAGCAGTACTTC. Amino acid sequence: CASSLGTYEQYF.

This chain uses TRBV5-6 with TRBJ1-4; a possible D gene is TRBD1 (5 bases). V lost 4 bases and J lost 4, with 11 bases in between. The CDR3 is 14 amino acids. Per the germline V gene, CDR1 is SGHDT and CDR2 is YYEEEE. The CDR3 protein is CASSPRAGNEKLFF. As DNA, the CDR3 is TGTGCCAGCAGCCCCAGGGCCGGTAATGAAAAACTGTTTTTT.

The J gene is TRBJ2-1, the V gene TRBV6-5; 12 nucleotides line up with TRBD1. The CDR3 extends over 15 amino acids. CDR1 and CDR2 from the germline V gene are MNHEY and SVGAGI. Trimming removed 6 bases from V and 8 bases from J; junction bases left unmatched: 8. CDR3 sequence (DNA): TGTGCCAGCAGCCACCCCGGGACAGGGGGCGATGAGCAGTTCTTC. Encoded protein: CASSHPGTGGDEQFF.

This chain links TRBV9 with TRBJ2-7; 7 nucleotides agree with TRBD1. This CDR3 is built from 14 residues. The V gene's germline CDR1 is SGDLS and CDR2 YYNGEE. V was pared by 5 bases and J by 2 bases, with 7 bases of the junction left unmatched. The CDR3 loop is CASSIGTDPYEQYF. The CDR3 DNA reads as TGTGCCAGCAGTATCGGGACAGATCCCTACGAGCAGTACTTC. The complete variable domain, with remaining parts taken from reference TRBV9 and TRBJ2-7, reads DSGVTQTPKHLITATGQRVTLRCSPRSGDLSVYWYQQSLDQGLQFLIQYYNGEERAKGNILERFSAQQFPDLHSELNLSSLELGDSALYFCASSIGTDPYEQYFGPGTRLTVT.

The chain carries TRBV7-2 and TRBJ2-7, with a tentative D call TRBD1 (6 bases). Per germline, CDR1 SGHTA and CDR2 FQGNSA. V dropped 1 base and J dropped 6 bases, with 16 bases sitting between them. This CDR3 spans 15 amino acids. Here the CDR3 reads CASSLDSLGTTEQYF. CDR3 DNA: TGTGCCAGCAGCTTAGACTCCTTAGGGACAACCGAGCAGTACTTC.

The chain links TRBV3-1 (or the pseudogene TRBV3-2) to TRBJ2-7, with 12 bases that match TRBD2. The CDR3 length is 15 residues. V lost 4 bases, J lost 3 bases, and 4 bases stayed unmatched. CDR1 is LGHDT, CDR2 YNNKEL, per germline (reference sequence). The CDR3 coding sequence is TGTGCCAGCAGCCCTAGCGGGAGGGCCATCTACGAGCAGTACTTC. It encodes CASSPSGRAIYEQYF.

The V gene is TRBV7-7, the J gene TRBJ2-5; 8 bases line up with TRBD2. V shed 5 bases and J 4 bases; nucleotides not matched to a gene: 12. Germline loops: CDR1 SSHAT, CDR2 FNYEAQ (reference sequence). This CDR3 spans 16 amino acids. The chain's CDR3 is CASSPTASSGRETQYF. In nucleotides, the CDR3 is TGTGCCAGCAGCCCTACGGCGTCCAGCGGGAGAGAGACCCAGTACTTC.

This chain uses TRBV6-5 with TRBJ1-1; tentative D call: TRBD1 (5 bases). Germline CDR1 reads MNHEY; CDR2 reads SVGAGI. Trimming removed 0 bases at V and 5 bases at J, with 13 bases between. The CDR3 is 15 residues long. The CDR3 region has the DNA TGTGCCAGCAGTTACTCCCGGTCGAAGGGGACTGAAGCTTTCTTT. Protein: CASSYSRSKGTEAFF.

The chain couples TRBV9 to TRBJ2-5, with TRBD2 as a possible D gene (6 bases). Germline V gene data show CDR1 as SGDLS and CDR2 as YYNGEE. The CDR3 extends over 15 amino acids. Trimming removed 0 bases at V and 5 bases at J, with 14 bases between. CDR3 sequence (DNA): TGTGCCAGCAGCGTAGGGACCGGGACTCTGGAGACCCAGTACTTC. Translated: CASSVGTGTLETQYF.

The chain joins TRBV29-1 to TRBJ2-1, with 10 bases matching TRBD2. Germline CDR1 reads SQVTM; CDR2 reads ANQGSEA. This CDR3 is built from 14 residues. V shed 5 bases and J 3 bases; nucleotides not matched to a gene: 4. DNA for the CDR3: TGCAGCGTTCTCCGACTAGCGGGCTACAATGAGCAGTTCTTC. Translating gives CSVLRLAGYNEQFF.

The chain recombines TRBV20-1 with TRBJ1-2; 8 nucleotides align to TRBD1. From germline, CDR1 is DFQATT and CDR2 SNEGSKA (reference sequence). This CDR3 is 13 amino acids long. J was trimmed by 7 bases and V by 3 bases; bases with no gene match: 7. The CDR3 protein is CSASTDRESGYTF. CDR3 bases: TGCAGTGCTAGTACGGACAGGGAGTCTGGCTACACCTTC.

The CDR3 spells CASSLTNEQFF. As DNA, the CDR3 is TGTGCCAGTAGTCTTACTAATGAGCAGTTCTTC. The chain employs TRBV19 and TRBJ2-1; no reliable D call. This CDR3 contains 11 residues. V was pared by 5 bases and J by 7 bases, with 6 bases between. Germline V gene lookup returns CDR1 LNHDA and CDR2 SQIVND (reference sequence).

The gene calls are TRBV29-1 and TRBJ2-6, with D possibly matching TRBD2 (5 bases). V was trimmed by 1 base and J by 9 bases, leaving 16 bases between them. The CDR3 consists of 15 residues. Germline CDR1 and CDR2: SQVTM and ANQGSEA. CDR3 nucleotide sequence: TGCAGCGTTGAAGCTCCGACCCCCCGGGGCAACGTCCTGACTTTC. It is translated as CSVEAPTPRGNVLTF.